Below, one T cell receptor (beta chain) is given with its context. Germline CDR1 is MNHEY and CDR2 is SVGAGI. V gave up 7 bases and J gave up 9 bases; unmatched junction bases: 7. The CDR3 covers 14 residues. Libraries were prepared by immunoSEQ multiplex PCR; TCRdb keeps only in-frame clonotypes and omits some of them. The data show under 13,000 clones, with about 74% seen just once and about a third held by the top ten. The sample is drawn from a study of OX40 agonist ivuxolimab in advanced cancers. Across the whole study: Around 40% of patients had received prior checkpoint inhibitor therapy. Partial responses were observed in three patients, of whom one had hepatocellular carcinoma and two had cutaneous melanoma.

The sequence derives from an adult with an advanced solid tumor such as melanoma, head and neck, liver or kidney cancer. The rearrangement links TRBV6-5 to TRBJ2-1; TRBD2 agrees at 12 bases. The sequencing here drew on CD4+ or CD8+ T cells sorted from blood, taken in a trial of the OX40 agonist ivuxolimab. The CDR3 DNA reads TGTGCCAGCATTAGCCTAGCGGGAGGGGGTGAGCAGTTCTTC. Amino acid sequence: CASISLAGGGEQFF.